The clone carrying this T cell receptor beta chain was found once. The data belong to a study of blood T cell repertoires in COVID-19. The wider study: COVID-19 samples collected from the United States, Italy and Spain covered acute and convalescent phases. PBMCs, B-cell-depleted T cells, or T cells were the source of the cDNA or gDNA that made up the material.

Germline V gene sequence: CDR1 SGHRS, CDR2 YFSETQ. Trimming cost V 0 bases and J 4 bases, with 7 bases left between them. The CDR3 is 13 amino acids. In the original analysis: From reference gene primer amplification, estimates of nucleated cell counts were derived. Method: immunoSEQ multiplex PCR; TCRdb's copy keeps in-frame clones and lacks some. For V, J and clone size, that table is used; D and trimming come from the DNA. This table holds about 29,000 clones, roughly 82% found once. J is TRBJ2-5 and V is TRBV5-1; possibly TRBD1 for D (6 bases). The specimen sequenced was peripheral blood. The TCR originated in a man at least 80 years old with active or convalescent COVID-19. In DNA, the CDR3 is TGCGCCAGCAGCTTGGGGGGGCCAGAGACCCAGTACTTC. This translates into CASSLGGPETQYF.